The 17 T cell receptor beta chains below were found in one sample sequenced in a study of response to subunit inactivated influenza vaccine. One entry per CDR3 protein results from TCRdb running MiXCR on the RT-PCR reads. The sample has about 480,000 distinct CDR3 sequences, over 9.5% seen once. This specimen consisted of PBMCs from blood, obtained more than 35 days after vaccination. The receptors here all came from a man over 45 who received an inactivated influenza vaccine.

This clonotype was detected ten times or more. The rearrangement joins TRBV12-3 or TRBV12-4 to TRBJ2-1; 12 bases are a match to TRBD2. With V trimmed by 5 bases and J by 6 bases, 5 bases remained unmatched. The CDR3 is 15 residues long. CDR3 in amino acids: CASSTSGRLVNEQFF. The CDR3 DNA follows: TGTGCCAGCAGTACTAGCGGGAGGCTGGTCAATGAGCAGTTCTTC.

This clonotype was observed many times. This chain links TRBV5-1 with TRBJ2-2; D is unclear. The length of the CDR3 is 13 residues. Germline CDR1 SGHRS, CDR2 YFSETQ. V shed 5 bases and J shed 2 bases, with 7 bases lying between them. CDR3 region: CASSSENTGELFF. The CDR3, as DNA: TGCGCCAGCAGTTCTGAAAACACCGGGGAGCTGTTTTTT.

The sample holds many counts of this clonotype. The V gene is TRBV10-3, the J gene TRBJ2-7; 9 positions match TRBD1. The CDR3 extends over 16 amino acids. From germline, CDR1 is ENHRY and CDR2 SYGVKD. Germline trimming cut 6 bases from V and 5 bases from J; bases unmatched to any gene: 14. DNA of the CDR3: TGTGCCATCAGACCCGGGACAGGGCCATTCGGGAACGAGCAGTACTTC. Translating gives CAIRPGTGPFGNEQYF.

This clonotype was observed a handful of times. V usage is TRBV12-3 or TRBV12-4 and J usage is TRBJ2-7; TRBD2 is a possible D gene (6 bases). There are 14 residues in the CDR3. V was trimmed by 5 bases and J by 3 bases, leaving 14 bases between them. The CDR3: CASSPGDLSYEQYF. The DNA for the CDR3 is TGTGCCAGCAGTCCCGGGGACTTGAGCTACGAGCAGTACTTC.

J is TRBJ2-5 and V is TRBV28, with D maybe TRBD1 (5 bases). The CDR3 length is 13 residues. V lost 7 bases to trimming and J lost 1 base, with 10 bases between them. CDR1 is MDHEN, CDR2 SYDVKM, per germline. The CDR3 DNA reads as TGTGCCAGCATCGCGACAGCCCAAGAGACCCAGTACTTC. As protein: CASIATAQETQYF.

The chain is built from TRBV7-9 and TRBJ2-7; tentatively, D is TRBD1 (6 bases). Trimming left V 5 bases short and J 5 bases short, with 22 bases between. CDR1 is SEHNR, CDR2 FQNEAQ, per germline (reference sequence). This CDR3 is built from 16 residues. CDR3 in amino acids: CASSPTWGPARDEQYF. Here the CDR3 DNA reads TGTGCCAGCAGCCCAACTTGGGGGCCCGCTCGGGACGAGCAGTACTTC. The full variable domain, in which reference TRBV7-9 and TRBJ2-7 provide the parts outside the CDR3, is DTGVSQNPRHKITKRGQNVTFRCDPISEHNRLYWYRQTLGQGPEFLTYFQNEAQLEKSRLLSDRFSAERPKGSFSTLEIQRTEQGDSAMYLCASSPTWGPARDEQYFGPGTRLTVT.

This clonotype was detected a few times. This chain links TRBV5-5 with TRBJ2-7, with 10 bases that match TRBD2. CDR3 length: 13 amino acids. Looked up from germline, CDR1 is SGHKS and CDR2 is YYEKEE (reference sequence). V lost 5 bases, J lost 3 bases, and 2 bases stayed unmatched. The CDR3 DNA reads TGTGCCAGCAGACTAGCGGGACTCTACGAGCAGTACTTC. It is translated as CASRLAGLYEQYF. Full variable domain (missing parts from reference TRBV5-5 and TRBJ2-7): DAGVTQSPTHLIKTRGQQVTLRCSPISGHKSVSWYQQVLGQGPQFIFQYYEKEERGRGNFPDRFSARQFPNYSSELNVNALLLGDSALYLCASRLAGLYEQYFGPGTRLTVT.

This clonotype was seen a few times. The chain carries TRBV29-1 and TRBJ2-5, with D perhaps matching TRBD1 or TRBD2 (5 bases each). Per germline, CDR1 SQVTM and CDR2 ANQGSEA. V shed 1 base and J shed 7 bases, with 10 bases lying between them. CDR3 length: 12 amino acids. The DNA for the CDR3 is TGCAGCGTTGAAGGGGGGATGGGGACCCAGTACTTC. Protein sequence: CSVEGGMGTQYF.

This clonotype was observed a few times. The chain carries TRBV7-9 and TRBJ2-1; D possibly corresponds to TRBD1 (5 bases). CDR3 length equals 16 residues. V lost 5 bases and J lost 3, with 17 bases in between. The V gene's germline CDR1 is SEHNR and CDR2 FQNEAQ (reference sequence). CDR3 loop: CASSDRPSQVYNEQFF. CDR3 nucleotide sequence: TGTGCCAGCAGCGATCGGCCCTCACAGGTCTACAATGAGCAGTTCTTC.

In DNA, the CDR3 is TGCAGTGCCCGGAATGCCTACGAGCAGTACTTC. This sequence encodes CSARNAYEQYF. The chain uses TRBV20-1 and TRBJ2-7; D is uncertain. V dropped 6 bases and J dropped 2 bases, with 8 bases sitting between them. Per germline, CDR1 DFQATT and CDR2 SNEGSKA (reference sequence). CDR3 length: 11 residues.

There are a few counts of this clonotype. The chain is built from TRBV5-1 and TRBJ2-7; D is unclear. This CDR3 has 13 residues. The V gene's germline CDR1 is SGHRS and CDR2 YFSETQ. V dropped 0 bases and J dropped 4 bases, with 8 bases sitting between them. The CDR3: CASSLVLGYEQYF. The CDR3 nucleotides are TGCGCCAGCAGCTTGGTGCTGGGGTACGAGCAGTACTTC.

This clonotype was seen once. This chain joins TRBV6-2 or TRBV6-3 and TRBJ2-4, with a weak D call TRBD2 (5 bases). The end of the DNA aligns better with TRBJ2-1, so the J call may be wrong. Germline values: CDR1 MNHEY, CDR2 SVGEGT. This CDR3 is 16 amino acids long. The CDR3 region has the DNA TGTGCCAGCAGTTACACGGAGACCCTAGCCAAAAACATTCAGTTCTTC. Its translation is CASSYTETLAKNIQFF.

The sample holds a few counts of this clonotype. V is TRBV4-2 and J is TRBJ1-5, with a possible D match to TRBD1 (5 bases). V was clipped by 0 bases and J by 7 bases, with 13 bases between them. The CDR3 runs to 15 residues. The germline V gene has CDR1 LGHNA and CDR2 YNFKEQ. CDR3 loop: CASSQDQGGLQPQHF. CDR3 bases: TGTGCCAGCAGCCAAGACCAGGGAGGACTACAGCCCCAGCATTTT.

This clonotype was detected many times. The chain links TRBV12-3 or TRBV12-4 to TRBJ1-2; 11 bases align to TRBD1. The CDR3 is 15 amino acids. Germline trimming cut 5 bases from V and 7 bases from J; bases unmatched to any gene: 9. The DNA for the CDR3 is TGTGCCAGCAGTCACCGGACAGGGGGCGCGTTTGGCTACACCTTC. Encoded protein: CASSHRTGGAFGYTF.

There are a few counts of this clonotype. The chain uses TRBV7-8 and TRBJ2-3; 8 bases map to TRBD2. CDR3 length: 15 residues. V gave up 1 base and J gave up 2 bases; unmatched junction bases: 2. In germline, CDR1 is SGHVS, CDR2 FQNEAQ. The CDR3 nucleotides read TGTGCCAGCAGCTTAGTCGGGGGGGTCACAGATACGCAGTATTTT. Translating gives CASSLVGGVTDTQYF.

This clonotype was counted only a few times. The CDR3 DNA reads TGTGCCAGCAGCTTCCCCTGGGACAGGGGCACAGATACGCAGTATTTT. It translates to CASSFPWDRGTDTQYF. The chain carries TRBV11-2 and TRBJ2-3; 9 bases are shared with TRBD1. V dropped 3 bases and J dropped 1; count of bases not matched to a gene: 5. Germline V CDR1 and CDR2: SGHAT, FQNNGV. The CDR3 has 16 residues.

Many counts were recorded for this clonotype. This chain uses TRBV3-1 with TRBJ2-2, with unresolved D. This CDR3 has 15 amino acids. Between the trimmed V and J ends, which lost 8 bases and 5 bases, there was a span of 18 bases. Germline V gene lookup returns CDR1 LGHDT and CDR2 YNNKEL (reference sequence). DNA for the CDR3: TGTGCCAGCCGAGGCGGAACGATGTGGACCGGGGAGCTGTTTTTT. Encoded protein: CASRGGTMWTGELFF.